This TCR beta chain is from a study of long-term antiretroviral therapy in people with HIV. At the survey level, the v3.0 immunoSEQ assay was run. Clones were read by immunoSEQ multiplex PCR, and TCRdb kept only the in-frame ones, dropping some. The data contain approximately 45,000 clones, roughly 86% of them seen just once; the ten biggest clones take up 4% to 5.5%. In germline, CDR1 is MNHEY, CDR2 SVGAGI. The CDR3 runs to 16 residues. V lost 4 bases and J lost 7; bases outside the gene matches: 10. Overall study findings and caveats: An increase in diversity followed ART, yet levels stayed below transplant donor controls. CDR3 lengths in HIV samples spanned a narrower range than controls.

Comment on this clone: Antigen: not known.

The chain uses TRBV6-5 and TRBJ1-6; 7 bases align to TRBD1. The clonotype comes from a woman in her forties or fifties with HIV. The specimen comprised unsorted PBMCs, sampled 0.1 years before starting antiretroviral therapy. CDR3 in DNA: TGTGCCAGCAGTTCTTTTCCAGCAGGGGGGAATTCACCCCTCCACTTT. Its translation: CASSSFPAGGNSPLHF.